The 20 T cell receptor beta chains below all came from one sample that was sequenced in a study of memory CD4+ T cells and cytomegalovirus serostatus. The protocol was immunoSEQ multiplex PCR, while the TCRdb copy is restricted to in-frame clones and leaves out a portion. In the table there are fewer than 50,000 clones, about 79% of which are singletons. The sort gate was single viable CD3+CD4+CD8-CD45RO+ cells for memory CD4+ T cells. Sequencing was done on a sample of memory CD4+ T cells from blood. The source is an adult in good health and CMV-seronegative.

The chain carries TRBV4-2 and TRBJ2-5; 8 bases fit TRBD2. V trimming: 0 bases; J trimming: 4 bases; junction bases outside the gene matches: 7. From germline, CDR1 is LGHNA and CDR2 YNFKEQ. The CDR3 totals 16 residues. In DNA form, the CDR3 reads TGTGCCAGCAGCCAAGAAATGAGCGGGAGAGGAGAGACCCAGTACTTC. Its protein product is CASSQEMSGRGETQYF.

The CDR3 DNA reads as TGTGCCAGCAGCGAGCCGACAGCCGAGCAGTACTTC. Its protein is CASSEPTAEQYF. This chain connects TRBV6-6 to TRBJ2-7; D possibly corresponds to TRBD1 (5 bases). The CDR3 sequence is 12 residues long. The ends were cut back, 6 bases at V and 6 bases at J, with 12 bases in the middle. CDR1 MNHNY and CDR2 SVGAGI come from the germline V gene (reference sequence).

This clone was seen a handful of times. The chain recombines TRBV19 with TRBJ2-1; 10 nucleotides align to TRBD1. V trimming: 7 bases; J trimming: 5 bases; junction bases outside the gene matches: 11. There are 16 residues in the CDR3. CDR1 is LNHDA, CDR2 SQIVND, per germline (reference sequence). The CDR3 DNA sequence: TGTGCCAGTACCCTCTCGGCGGGACAGGGGAACAATGAGCAGTTCTTC. This gives the protein CASTLSAGQGNNEQFF.

The chain recombines TRBV5-1 with TRBJ1-1; the match to TRBD1 covers 9 bases. This CDR3 is built from 16 residues. After removal of 0 bases from V and 6 bases from J, the junction contained 9 bases not matched to a gene. Looked up from germline, CDR1 is SGHRS and CDR2 is YFSETQ. The CDR3: CASSLALRDRDAEAFF. CDR3 DNA: TGCGCCAGCAGCTTGGCCCTCCGGGACAGGGACGCTGAAGCTTTCTTT.

The V gene is TRBV6-5, the J gene TRBJ2-2; D gene ambiguous. Germline V gives CDR1 MNHEY, CDR2 SVGAGI. The germline V and J ends were trimmed by 6 bases and 2 bases, with 7 bases remaining between them. This CDR3 is 13 amino acids long. Here the CDR3 reads CASRSGNTGELFF. In nucleotides, the CDR3 is TGTGCCAGCAGGTCCGGAAACACCGGGGAGCTGTTTTTT.

This chain's CDR3 is CAISGVAGAKNIQYF. CDR3 DNA: TGTGCCATCAGTGGTGTAGCGGGGGCCAAAAACATTCAGTACTTC. This chain uses TRBV10-3 with TRBJ2-4; 8 bases fit TRBD2. The CDR3 contains 15 residues. In germline, CDR1 is ENHRY, CDR2 SYGVKD. Trimming removed 4 bases from V and 1 base from J; junction bases left unmatched: 3.

This clone was counted only a few times. V is TRBV15 and J is TRBJ1-5, with a weak D call TRBD1 (6 bases). This CDR3 is 15 amino acids long. V was trimmed by 0 bases and J by 7 bases, leaving 13 bases between them. Germline loops: CDR1 LNHNV, CDR2 YYDKDF (reference sequence). DNA for the CDR3: TGTGCCACCAGCAGAGATTGGGGGGCTGGCCAGCCCCAGCATTTT. This encodes CATSRDWGAGQPQHF.

The V and J genes are TRBV11-3 and TRBJ2-2, with TRBD2 as a possible D gene (5 bases). Between the trimmed V and J ends, which lost 4 bases and 11 bases, there was a span of 11 bases. The CDR3 has 12 residues. Germline V lookup: CDR1 SGHNT, CDR2 YENEEA. The CDR3 here is CASSWAGKELFF. The DNA of the CDR3 is TGTGCCAGCAGCTGGGCCGGGAAAGAGCTGTTTTTT.

V gene TRBV9 combines with J gene TRBJ1-2; D not resolved. Germline CDR1 SGDLS, CDR2 YYNGEE. The CDR3 runs to 13 residues. V was shortened by 0 bases and J by 2 bases, with 5 bases between the two germline ends. The chain's CDR3 is CASSVVQNYGYTF. The CDR3 nucleotides are TGTGCCAGCAGCGTAGTCCAGAACTATGGCTACACCTTC.

This chain connects TRBV4-2 to TRBJ1-1; D not resolved. The CDR3 totals 16 residues. V was clipped by 0 bases and J by 2 bases, with 13 bases between them. From germline, CDR1 is LGHNA and CDR2 YNFKEQ. DNA of the CDR3: TGTGCCAGCAGCCAAGATACCCAGGAATACAACACTGAAGCTTTCTTT. Its protein product is CASSQDTQEYNTEAFF.

The genes are TRBV7-8 and TRBJ2-3; D could derive from TRBD1 or TRBD2 (5 bases each). This CDR3 region has 15 residues. Germline CDR1 reads SGHVS; CDR2 reads FQNEAQ. V lost 5 bases and J lost 2, with 14 bases in between. DNA for the CDR3: TGTGCCAGCAGCCCGACCCGGGGCCCCACAGATACGCAGTATTTT. It yields the protein CASSPTRGPTDTQYF.

This rearrangement joins TRBV5-1 to TRBJ1-1; D is unresolved. V lost 4 bases to trimming and J lost 5 bases, with 9 bases between them. Per the germline V gene, CDR1 is SGHRS and CDR2 is YFSETQ. This CDR3 is 12 amino acids long. CDR3 DNA: TGCGCCAGCAGCCGGGATGAAACTGAAGCTTTCTTT. Translated: CASSRDETEAFF.

J is TRBJ1-2 and V is TRBV6-6; no definite D call. V lost 0 bases and J 8 bases, leaving 10 bases between the germline ends. Germline V CDR1 and CDR2: MNHNY, SVGAGI (reference sequence). The CDR3 covers 13 residues. CDR3 nucleotides: TGTGCCAGCAGTTACTCAAGGGCTGGGGGCTACACCTTC. Translation gives CASSYSRAGGYTF.

The chain recombines TRBV7-2 with TRBJ1-2, with D possibly matching TRBD1 (5 bases). The germline V gene encodes CDR1 SGHTA and CDR2 FQGNSA. The CDR3 runs to 15 residues. Trimming shortened V by 5 bases and J by 8 bases, and 21 bases separated the two germline ends. CDR3 residues: CASSPRGPLSAGYTF. The CDR3 bases are TGTGCCAGCAGCCCAAGGGGACCCCTCAGCGCAGGCTACACCTTC. Complete variable domain (other parts from reference TRBV7-2 and TRBJ1-2): GAGVSQSPSNKVTEKGKDVELRCDPISGHTALYWYRQSLGQGLEFLIYFQGNSAPDKSGLPSDRFSAERTGGSVSTLTIQRTQQEDSAVYLCASSPRGPLSAGYTFGSGTRLTVV.

This chain uses TRBV11-2 with TRBJ1-5; D might be TRBD1 (5 bases). The germline V gene encodes CDR1 SGHAT and CDR2 FQNNGV. V gave up 5 bases and J gave up 3 bases, with 11 bases separating them. The CDR3 has 14 residues. The DNA for the CDR3 is TGTGCCAGCAGCAACGGGGGGGACAATCAGCCCCAGCATTTT. This sequence encodes CASSNGGDNQPQHF.

CDR3 loop: CASSLDFGGANTIYF. The CDR3, as DNA: TGTGCCAGCAGCTTGGATTTTGGAGGGGCAAACACCATATATTTT. This rearrangement joins TRBV5-6 to TRBJ1-3, with D maybe TRBD1 (5 bases). The CDR3 sequence is 15 residues long. Trimming took off 0 bases at V and 6 bases at J, with 13 bases between the two ends. Germline-derived CDR1 and CDR2 are SGHDT and YYEEEE.

This clone turned up a few times. CDR3 sequence reads: CASSPMTGMDYGYTF. As DNA, the CDR3 is TGTGCCAGCAGCCCGATGACAGGGATGGACTATGGCTACACCTTC. The chain combines TRBV7-2 with TRBJ1-2; the match to TRBD1 covers 7 bases. From germline, CDR1 is SGHTA and CDR2 FQGNSA. With 5 bases clipped from V and 3 bases from J, the junction kept 9 bases outside the gene matches. The CDR3 runs 15 residues.

The V gene is TRBV5-6, the J gene TRBJ2-4; no clear D. V was pared by 1 base and J by 2 bases, with 7 bases between. Germline CDR1 and CDR2: SGHDT and YYEEEE. The CDR3 runs to 14 residues. This CDR3 reads CASSLYGSKNIQYF. CDR3 bases: TGTGCCAGCAGCTTGTACGGATCCAAAAACATTCAGTACTTC.

CDR3: CASRSFIMNTEAFF. The CDR3, as DNA: TGTGCCAGCAGGTCCTTCATCATGAACACTGAAGCTTTCTTT. The V gene is TRBV6-5, the J gene TRBJ1-1, with unresolved D. V was pared by 6 bases and J by 0 bases, with 11 bases between. There are 14 residues in the CDR3. Germline V gene sequence: CDR1 MNHEY, CDR2 SVGAGI.

The chain recombines TRBV10-3 with TRBJ2-3; 7 nucleotides line up with TRBD2. Germline lookup yields CDR1 ENHRY and CDR2 SYGVKD. Trimming took 4 bases from V and 4 from J; bases not matched to a gene: 5. The CDR3 is 14 residues long. DNA for the CDR3: TGTGCCATCAGTGGCGGGAGTAGGCCAGATACGCAGTATTTT. Its translation is CAISGGSRPDTQYF.